This T cell receptor (beta chain) derives from a study of blood T cell repertoires in COVID-19. Turning to the study itself: In each case, the material was cDNA or gDNA derived from T cells, B-cell-depleted T cells, or PBMCs.

The method was immunoSEQ multiplex PCR; TCRdb's version includes in-frame clones alone and lacks a portion of them. The data contain roughly 140,000 clones, approximately 80% of them singletons. The receptor was derived from a man in his fifties or sixties in a cohort exposed to, infected with or recovered from COVID-19 (not recorded which). The sample taken for sequencing was PBMCs or T cells enriched from blood (not recorded which).

CDR3 in DNA: TGTGCCAGCAGCTTTGGAAGCGGGTTCTACGAGCAGTACTTC. The encoded protein is CASSFGSGFYEQYF. J is TRBJ2-7 and V is TRBV5-4; maybe TRBD2 (6 bases). Germline loops: CDR1 SGHNT, CDR2 YYREEE (reference sequence). V was cut by 2 bases and J by 3 bases, with 12 bases left in between. The CDR3 loop spans 14 amino acids.